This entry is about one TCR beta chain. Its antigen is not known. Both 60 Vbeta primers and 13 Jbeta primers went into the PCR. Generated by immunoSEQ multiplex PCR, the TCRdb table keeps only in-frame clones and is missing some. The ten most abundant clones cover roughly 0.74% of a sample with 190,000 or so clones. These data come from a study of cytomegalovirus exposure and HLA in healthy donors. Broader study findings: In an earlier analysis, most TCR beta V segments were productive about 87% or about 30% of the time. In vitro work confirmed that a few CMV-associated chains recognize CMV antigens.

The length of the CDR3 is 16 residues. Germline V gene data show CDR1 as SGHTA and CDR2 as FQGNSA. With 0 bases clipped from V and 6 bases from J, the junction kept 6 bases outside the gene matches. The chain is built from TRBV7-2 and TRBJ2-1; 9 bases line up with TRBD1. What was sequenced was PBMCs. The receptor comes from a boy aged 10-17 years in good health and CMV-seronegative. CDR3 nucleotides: TGTGCCAGCAGCTTAGCCGGGACAGGGAGAACCAATGAGCAGTTCTTC. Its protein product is CASSLAGTGRTNEQFF.